This T cell receptor beta chain was found in a study of T cells in Graves' hyperthyroidism and ophthalmopathy. This clonotype was recorded a few times. Uncontrolled infection, other autoimmune disease, pregnancy or lactation excluded patients. Amplified TCR beta CDR3 regions came from RNA transcripts. Primed by the HTBI set, a first-round RT-PCR was run on the TCR CDR3. TCRdb reprocessed the multiplex PCR reads via MiXCR and lists one record per CDR3 protein. The sample has approximately 210,000 distinct CDR3 sequences; 17% are singletons. What was sequenced was blood. The sequence was obtained from a man in his forties or fifties with Graves' hyperthyroidism.

The CDR3 nucleotides read TGCGCCAGCAGCCCCTTCGGGACTAGCGGGATCTCGGCCGGGGAGCTGTTTTTT. Protein sequence: CASSPFGTSGISAGELFF. The V gene is TRBV4-3, the J gene TRBJ2-2, with 13 bases aligning to TRBD2. This CDR3 spans 18 amino acids. The germline gives CDR1 LGHNA, CDR2 YSLEER. V lost 4 bases and J lost 6; bases outside the gene matches: 11.